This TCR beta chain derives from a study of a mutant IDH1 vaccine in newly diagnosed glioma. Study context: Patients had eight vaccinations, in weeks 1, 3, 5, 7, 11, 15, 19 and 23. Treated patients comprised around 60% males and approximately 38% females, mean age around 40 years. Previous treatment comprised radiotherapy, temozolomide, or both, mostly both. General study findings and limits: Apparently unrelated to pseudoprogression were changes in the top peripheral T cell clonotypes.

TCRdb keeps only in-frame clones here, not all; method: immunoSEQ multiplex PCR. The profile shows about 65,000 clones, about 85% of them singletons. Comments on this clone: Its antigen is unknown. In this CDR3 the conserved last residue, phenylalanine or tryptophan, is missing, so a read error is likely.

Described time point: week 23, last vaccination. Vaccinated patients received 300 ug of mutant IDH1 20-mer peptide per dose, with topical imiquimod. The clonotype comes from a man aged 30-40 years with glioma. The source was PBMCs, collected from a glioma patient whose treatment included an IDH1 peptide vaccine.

The CDR3 DNA reads as TGTGCCAGCAGCTTGGCCGGGACAGCCTATAATTCACCCCTCCACCTT. It translates to CASSLAGTAYNSPLHL. The rearrangement uses TRBV5-6 and TRBJ1-6, with 7 bases aligning to TRBD1. The CDR3 has 16 residues. Germline values: CDR1 SGHDT, CDR2 YYEEEE. V was pared by 0 bases and J by 2 bases, with 2 bases of the junction left unmatched.